The next 27 T cell receptor beta chains were all read from a single sample in a study of blood T cell repertoires in COVID-19. Method: immunoSEQ multiplex PCR; TCRdb's copy keeps in-frame clones and lacks some. In the table there are about 350,000 clones, about 90% of which are singletons. Sequences were obtained from peripheral blood. Every receptor here comes from a woman between 45 and 65 years old with COVID-19, enrolled during active disease.

This chain joins TRBV5-1 and TRBJ2-7, with TRBD2 identical over 8 bases. The V gene's germline CDR1 is SGHRS and CDR2 YFSETQ. This CDR3 region has 17 residues. The V and J ends lost 10 bases and 2 bases, in that order; junction bases with no gene match: 20. The CDR3 nucleotides read TGCGCCCCTCACAGCCCAATAGGCGGGAGGTCAGCCTACGAGCAGTACTTC. Amino acids: CAPHSPIGGRSAYEQYF.

The rearrangement links TRBV19 to TRBJ2-7; 8 nucleotides align to TRBD2. V lost 3 bases, J lost 7 bases, and 11 bases stayed unmatched. This CDR3 has 15 residues. CDR1 LNHDA and CDR2 SQIVND come from the germline V gene (reference sequence). CDR3 sequence (DNA): TGTGCCAGTAGTATTAATCCAGCGGGAGCTCGGGAGCAGTACTTC. Its protein is CASSINPAGAREQYF.

This chain links TRBV5-4 with TRBJ1-2; D perhaps matches TRBD1 (5 bases). Germline assignment: CDR1 SGHNT and CDR2 YYREEE (reference sequence). Between the trimmed V and J ends, which lost 1 base and 4 bases, there was a span of 11 bases. CDR3 length equals 14 residues. The CDR3 spells CASSLQGASYGYTF. CDR3 in DNA: TGTGCCAGCAGCTTGCAAGGGGCGAGCTATGGCTACACCTTC.

This chain joins TRBV5-1 and TRBJ1-1; weak D call: TRBD1 (5 bases). The CDR3 runs to 15 residues. Trimming pared 4 bases from V and 5 bases from J, leaving 18 bases between. Germline V gives CDR1 SGHRS, CDR2 YFSETQ. Written as DNA, the CDR3 is TGCGCCAGCAGCGGGGTTCTCCCGGCAGGGACTGAAGCTTTCTTT. It codes for CASSGVLPAGTEAFF.

The chain has TRBV28 and TRBJ2-7, with D tentatively TRBD2 (5 bases). V was trimmed by 8 bases and J by 3 bases, leaving 11 bases between them. The CDR3 spans 12 residues. From germline, CDR1 is MDHEN and CDR2 SYDVKM. DNA of the CDR3: TGTGCCAGCGAGGGCTCCGTCTACGAGCAGTACTTC. Protein sequence: CASEGSVYEQYF.

The chain couples TRBV27 to TRBJ2-1; TRBD2 agrees at 7 bases. With V trimmed by 6 bases and J by 10 bases, 12 bases remained unmatched. This CDR3 has 14 residues. In germline, CDR1 is MNHEY, CDR2 SMNVEV (reference sequence). CDR3 DNA: TGTGCCAGCAGCCAAATAACTAGCGCGGCCGAGCAGTTCTTC. Its translation: CASSQITSAAEQFF.

The chain employs TRBV6-4 and TRBJ2-3; 9 bases are shared with TRBD2. Germline trimming cut 10 bases from V and 4 bases from J; bases unmatched to any gene: 9. The CDR3 is made up of 14 amino acids. Germline V gene sequence: CDR1 MRHNA, CDR2 SNTAGT. CDR3 bases: TGTGCCACCTCTAGCGGGAATGATGCAGATACGCAGTATTTT. It translates to CATSSGNDADTQYF.

V gene TRBV11-3 combines with J gene TRBJ2-5, with a possible D match to TRBD1 (5 bases). This CDR3 has 12 amino acids. V lost 4 bases, J lost 6 bases, and 9 bases lay in between. Germline V gene data show CDR1 as SGHNT and CDR2 as YENEEA. The CDR3 coding sequence is TGTGCCAGCAGCTCAGGGTCGAAGACCCAGTACTTC. Its translation: CASSSGSKTQYF.

The chain carries TRBV7-3 and TRBJ2-5, with 7 bases identical to TRBD2. Trimming removed 3 bases from V and 5 bases from J; junction bases left unmatched: 3. This CDR3 is 13 amino acids long. Germline assignment: CDR1 SGHTA and CDR2 FQGTGA. DNA for the CDR3: TGTGCCAGCAGCTTCGTGGGAGGGGAGACCCAGTACTTC. Encoded protein: CASSFVGGETQYF.

The V call is TRBV7-9, the J call TRBJ2-7; perhaps TRBD1 as D (7 bases). The CDR3 runs to 14 residues. Germline CDR1 is SEHNR and CDR2 is FQNEAQ (reference sequence). The V and J ends lost 5 bases and 6 bases respectively, with 17 bases between them. This CDR3 reads CASSLSRGVGEQYF. CDR3 coding DNA: TGTGCCAGCAGCCTCTCCAGGGGGGTGGGCGAGCAGTACTTC.

The chain links TRBV4-1 to TRBJ2-7; D perhaps matches TRBD2 (5 bases). This CDR3 has 12 amino acids. Deletions cut 0 bases from V and 6 bases from J, with 6 bases between. CDR1 and CDR2 from the germline V gene are MGHRA and YSYEKL. CDR3 in amino acids: CASSQDGSEQYF. CDR3 sequence (DNA): TGCGCCAGCAGCCAAGATGGGAGCGAGCAGTACTTC.

This chain links TRBV19 with TRBJ2-2, with a weak D call TRBD1 (6 bases). This CDR3 has 17 amino acids. V was shortened by 5 bases and J by 0 bases, with 16 bases between the two germline ends. Germline V gene data show CDR1 as LNHDA and CDR2 as SQIVND (reference sequence). CDR3 protein: CASSLMGAATNTGELFF. In DNA form, the CDR3 reads TGTGCCAGTAGTCTAATGGGGGCCGCCACGAACACCGGGGAGCTGTTTTTT.

A few counts support this clone. This chain links TRBV18 with TRBJ2-7; D may be TRBD1 (6 bases). Germline CDR1 is KGHSH and CDR2 is LQKENI. V shed 3 bases and J shed 3 bases, with 15 bases lying between them. CDR3 length equals 15 residues. CDR3 nucleotides: TGTGCCAGCTCACCTGGGACAAATAAGGACTACGAGCAGTACTTC. It yields the protein CASSPGTNKDYEQYF. Complete variable domain (other parts from reference TRBV18 and TRBJ2-7): NAGVMQNPRHLVRRRGQEARLRCSPMKGHSHVYWYRQLPEEGLKFMVYLQKENIIDESGMPKERFSAEFPKEGPSILRIQQVVRGDSAAYFCASSPGTNKDYEQYFGPGTRLTVT.

The rearrangement uses TRBV30 and TRBJ2-7; D might be TRBD2 (5 bases). The CDR3 contains 12 residues. Trimming stripped 5 bases from V and 5 bases from J, with 13 bases between. The germline gives CDR1 GTSNPN, CDR2 SVGIG (reference sequence). The CDR3: CAWDGGSHEQYF. In DNA form, the CDR3 reads TGTGCCTGGGACGGCGGGTCCCACGAGCAGTACTTC.

The chain has TRBV10-1 and TRBJ2-3; D is ambiguous. CDR1 WNHNN and CDR2 SYGVQD come from the germline V gene (reference sequence). This CDR3 has 16 residues. The germline V and J ends were trimmed by 7 bases and 8 bases, with 25 bases remaining between them. CDR3 sequence reads: CASIVSSESVEVTQYF. CDR3 DNA: TGCGCCAGCATCGTCTCTAGTGAGTCCGTCGAGGTTACGCAGTATTTT.

V and J are TRBV6-6 and TRBJ1-4, with TRBD1 matching over 7 bases. Germline values: CDR1 MNHNY, CDR2 SVGAGI (reference sequence). The CDR3 is made up of 15 amino acids. With V trimmed by 4 bases and J by 8 bases, 10 bases remained unmatched. CDR3 DNA: TGTGCCAGCAGTTCCTCAGGGGGTCTATTCGAAAAACTGTTTTTT. Protein: CASSSSGGLFEKLFF.

The genes are TRBV6-5 and TRBJ1-4, with TRBD1 matching over 8 bases. Germline CDR1 and CDR2: MNHEY and SVGAGI. V gave up 7 bases and J gave up 6 bases; unmatched junction bases: 7. This CDR3 comprises 14 residues. CDR3 residues: CASTRDRRDEKLFF. CDR3 bases: TGTGCCAGCACGCGGGACAGGCGGGATGAAAAACTGTTTTTT.

This chain uses TRBV6-2 or TRBV6-3 with TRBJ1-1; D gene ambiguous. Germline lookup yields CDR1 MNHEY and CDR2 SVGEGT. V lost 5 bases and J 3 bases, leaving 13 bases between the germline ends. CDR3 length equals 14 residues. The CDR3 DNA follows: TGTGCCAGCAGTAGCTATAGCCGAGACACTGAAGCTTTCTTT. This translates into CASSSYSRDTEAFF.

The chain joins TRBV3-1 (or the pseudogene TRBV3-2) to TRBJ2-7; TRBD1 is a possible D gene (6 bases). Trimming removed 4 bases at V and 2 bases at J, with 15 bases between. The germline V gene has CDR1 LGHDT and CDR2 YNNKEL (reference sequence). The CDR3 length is 15 residues. CDR3 in amino acids: CASSLTGQRPYEQYF. CDR3 DNA: TGTGCCAGCAGCCTCACCGGACAGCGTCCCTACGAGCAGTACTTC.

J is TRBJ1-1 and V is TRBV25-1, with D possibly matching TRBD1 (5 bases). Germline V gene sequence: CDR1 MGHDK, CDR2 SYGVNS. CDR3 length: 12 residues. V lost 4 bases and J 7 bases, leaving 10 bases between the germline ends. CDR3 protein: CASSGGGGEAFF. CDR3 sequence (DNA): TGTGCCAGCAGTGGGGGGGGAGGTGAAGCTTTCTTT.

This chain connects TRBV4-2 to TRBJ1-2, with TRBD1 matching 8 bases. CDR1 and CDR2 from the germline V gene are LGHNA and YNFKEQ. This CDR3 region has 15 residues. The J segment lost 5 bases and the V segment lost 1 base, leaving 6 bases of the junction unmatched. The CDR3 DNA reads TGTGCCAGCAGCCAAGGTCCAGGGGGCGTATATGGCTACACCTTC. This translates into CASSQGPGGVYGYTF.

This clone has only a few counts. The chain uses TRBV5-4 and TRBJ2-7, with D maybe TRBD2 (5 bases). The CDR3 is 15 amino acids. Germline V gives CDR1 SGHNT, CDR2 YYREEE (reference sequence). The ends were cut back, 2 bases at V and 0 bases at J, with 12 bases in the middle. CDR3: CASSFGSGFSYEQYF. The CDR3 DNA is TGTGCCAGCAGCTTCGGAAGCGGCTTCTCCTACGAGCAGTACTTC.

The gene calls are TRBV9 and TRBJ2-7; TRBD2 aligns across 11 bases. Germline V CDR1 and CDR2: SGDLS, YYNGEE. V lost 2 bases and J lost 3; bases outside the gene matches: 4. This CDR3 has 15 amino acids. CDR3 sequence reads: CASSVGTSGYYEQYF. CDR3 sequence (DNA): TGTGCCAGCAGCGTGGGGACTAGCGGCTACTACGAGCAGTACTTC.

V and J are TRBV24-1 and TRBJ2-5; 10 positions agree with TRBD1. Germline V gene sequence: CDR1 KGHDR, CDR2 SFDVKD. This CDR3 contains 16 residues. J lost 1 base, V lost 3 bases, and 4 bases had no gene match. CDR3 nucleotides: TGTGCCACCAGTGATCCCGGGACAGGGGTCCAAGAGACCCAGTACTTC. Translated: CATSDPGTGVQETQYF.

The genes are TRBV24-1 and TRBJ2-1; 7 nucleotides line up with TRBD2. This CDR3 contains 18 residues. Germline trimming cut 5 bases from V and 0 bases from J; bases unmatched to any gene: 12. Germline CDR1 KGHDR, CDR2 SFDVKD. The CDR3 bases are TGTGCCACCAGTGGTAAAGCGGGGCGGTGGGACTCCTACAATGAGCAGTTCTTC. Translation: CATSGKAGRWDSYNEQFF.

V and J are TRBV9 and TRBJ2-7; TRBD1 is a possible D gene (5 bases). CDR3 size: 15 residues. Germline V lookup: CDR1 SGDLS, CDR2 YYNGEE. V shed 3 bases and J shed 4 bases, with 17 bases lying between them. The CDR3 nucleotides are TGTGCCAGCAGCGCGGAAAGAGGTCGACAGTACGAGCAGTACTTC. Translating gives CASSAERGRQYEQYF. Full variable domain (outside the CDR3, taken from reference TRBV9 and TRBJ2-7): DSGVTQTPKHLITATGQRVTLRCSPRSGDLSVYWYQQSLDQGLQFLIQYYNGEERAKGNILERFSAQQFPDLHSELNLSSLELGDSALYFCASSAERGRQYEQYFGPGTRLTVT.

The V gene is TRBV2, the J gene TRBJ1-1; 7 bases agree with TRBD1. The V segment lost 4 bases and the J segment 3 bases; nucleotides outside the gene matches: 2. The germline gives CDR1 SNHLY, CDR2 FYNNEI. The CDR3 is 13 residues long. CDR3 in DNA: TGTGCCAGCAGTGCAGACAGGGACACTGAAGCTTTCTTT. This translates into CASSADRDTEAFF.